This T cell receptor (beta chain) was captured in a study of T cells after yellow fever vaccination. V shed 1 base and J shed 1 base, with 16 bases lying between them. The CDR3 spans 17 residues. Germline V CDR1 and CDR2: SGHAT, FQNNGV. This clonotype occurred a few times. Its antigen is not known. The study, taken as a whole, reports: Most primary-vaccination clones recurred post-booster (roughly 96% CD4, 88% CD8). The secondary response was weaker, and its peak arrived faster, on day 5 versus 15.

The TCR cDNA carried a universal primer site and UMIs from 5'RACE template switching. TCRdb passed the 5' RACE reads through MiXCR, listing each CDR3 protein once. In the table there are some 560,000 distinct CDR3 sequences, roughly a fifth of which are singletons. This rearrangement joins TRBV11-2 to TRBJ1-1, with D tentatively TRBD1 (6 bases). The clonotype comes from a man aged 25-45 years who received the YFV17D yellow fever vaccine. Sample: PBMCs, taken 15 days after the yellow fever booster vaccination. CDR3 sequence (DNA): TGTGCCAGCAGCTTAGTTAGTCTCGGACAGAGGAACACTGAAGCTTTCTTT. It codes for CASSLVSLGQRNTEAFF.